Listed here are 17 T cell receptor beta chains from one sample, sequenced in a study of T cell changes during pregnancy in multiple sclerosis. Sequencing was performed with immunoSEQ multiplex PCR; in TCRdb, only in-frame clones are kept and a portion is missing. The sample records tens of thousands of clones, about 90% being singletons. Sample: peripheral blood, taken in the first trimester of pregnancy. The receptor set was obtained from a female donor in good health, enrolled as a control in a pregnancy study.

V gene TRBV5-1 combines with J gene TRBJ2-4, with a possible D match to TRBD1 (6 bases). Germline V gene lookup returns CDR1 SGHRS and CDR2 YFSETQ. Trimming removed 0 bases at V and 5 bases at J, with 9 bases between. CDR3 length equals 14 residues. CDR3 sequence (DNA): TGCGCCAGCAGCTTGGTTCAGGGGCAAAACATTCAGTACTTC. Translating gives CASSLVQGQNIQYF.

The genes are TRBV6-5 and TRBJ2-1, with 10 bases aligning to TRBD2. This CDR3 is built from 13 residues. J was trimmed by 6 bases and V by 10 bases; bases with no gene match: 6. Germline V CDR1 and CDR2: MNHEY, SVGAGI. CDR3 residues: CATSGLASNEQFF. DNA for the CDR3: TGTGCCACCTCGGGACTAGCGAGCAATGAGCAGTTCTTC.

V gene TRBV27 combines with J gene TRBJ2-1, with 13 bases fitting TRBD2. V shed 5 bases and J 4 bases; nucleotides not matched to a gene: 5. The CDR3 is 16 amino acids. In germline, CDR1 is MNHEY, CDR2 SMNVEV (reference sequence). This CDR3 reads CASSPRLAGGYNEQFF. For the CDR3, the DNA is TGTGCCAGCAGTCCCCGACTAGCGGGAGGTTACAATGAGCAGTTCTTC.

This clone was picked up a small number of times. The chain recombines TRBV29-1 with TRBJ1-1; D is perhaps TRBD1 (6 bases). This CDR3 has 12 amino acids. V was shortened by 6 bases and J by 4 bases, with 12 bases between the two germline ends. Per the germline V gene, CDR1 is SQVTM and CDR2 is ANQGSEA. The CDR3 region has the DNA TGCAGCGTCAAGGGGGTTCTCACTGAAGCTTTCTTT. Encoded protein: CSVKGVLTEAFF.

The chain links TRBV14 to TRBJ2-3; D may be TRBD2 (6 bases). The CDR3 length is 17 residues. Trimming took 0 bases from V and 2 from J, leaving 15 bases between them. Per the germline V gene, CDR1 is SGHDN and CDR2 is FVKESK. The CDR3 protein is CASSQDRGGRITDTQYF. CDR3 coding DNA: TGTGCCAGCAGCCAAGATCGTGGGGGGAGGATCACAGATACGCAGTATTTT.

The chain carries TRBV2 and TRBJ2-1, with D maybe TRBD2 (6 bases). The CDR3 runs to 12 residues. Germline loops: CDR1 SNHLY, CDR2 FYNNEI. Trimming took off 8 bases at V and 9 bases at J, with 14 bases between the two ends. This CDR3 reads CASGWGEGEQFF. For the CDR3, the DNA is TGTGCCAGCGGTTGGGGGGAAGGTGAGCAGTTCTTC.

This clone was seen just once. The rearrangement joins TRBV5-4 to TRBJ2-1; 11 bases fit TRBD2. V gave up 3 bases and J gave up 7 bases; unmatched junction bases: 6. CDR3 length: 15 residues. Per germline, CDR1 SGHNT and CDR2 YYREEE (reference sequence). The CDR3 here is CASSSDGTSGNEQFF. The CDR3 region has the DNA TGTGCCAGCAGCTCTGACGGGACTAGCGGAAATGAGCAGTTCTTC.

CDR3 nucleotide sequence: TGTGCCAGCTCAAAGGGCAGGGATAATTCACCCCTCCACTTT. As protein: CASSKGRDNSPLHF. This chain joins TRBV27 and TRBJ1-6; tentative D call: TRBD1 (5 bases). Trimming took 8 bases from V and 5 from J, leaving 13 bases between them. Germline lookup yields CDR1 MNHEY and CDR2 SMNVEV (reference sequence). CDR3 length: 14 residues.

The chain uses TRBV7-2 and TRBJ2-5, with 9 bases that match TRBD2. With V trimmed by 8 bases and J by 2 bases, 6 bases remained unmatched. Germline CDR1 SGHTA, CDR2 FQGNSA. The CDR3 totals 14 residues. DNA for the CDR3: TGTGCCAGCTGTCAGGCGGGAGGGCAAGAGACCCAGTACTTC. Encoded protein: CASCQAGGQETQYF.

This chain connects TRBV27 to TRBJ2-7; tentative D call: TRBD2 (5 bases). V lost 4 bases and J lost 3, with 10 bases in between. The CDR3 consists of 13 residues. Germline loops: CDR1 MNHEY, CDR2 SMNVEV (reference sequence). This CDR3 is CASSWSRGYEQYF. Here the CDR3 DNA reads TGTGCCAGCAGTTGGAGTCGGGGCTACGAGCAGTACTTC.

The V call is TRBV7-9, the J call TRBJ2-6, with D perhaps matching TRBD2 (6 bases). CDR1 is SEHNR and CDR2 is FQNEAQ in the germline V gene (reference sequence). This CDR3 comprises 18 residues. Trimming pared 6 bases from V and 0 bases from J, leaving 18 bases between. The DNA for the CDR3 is TGTGCCAGCAGACAGCCGGGACTGAAGATCTCTGGGGCCAACGTCCTGACTTTC. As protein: CASRQPGLKISGANVLTF.

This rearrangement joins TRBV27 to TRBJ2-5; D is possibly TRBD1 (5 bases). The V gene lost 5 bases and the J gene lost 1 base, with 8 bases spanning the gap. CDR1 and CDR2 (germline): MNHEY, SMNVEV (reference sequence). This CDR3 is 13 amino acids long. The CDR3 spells CASSDDSQETQYF. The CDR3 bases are TGTGCCAGCAGTGATGACAGCCAAGAGACCCAGTACTTC.

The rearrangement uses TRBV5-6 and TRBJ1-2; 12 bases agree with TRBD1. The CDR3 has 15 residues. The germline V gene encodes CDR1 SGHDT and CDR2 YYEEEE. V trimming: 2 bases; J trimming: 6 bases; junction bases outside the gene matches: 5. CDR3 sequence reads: CASSLWDRGRDGYTF. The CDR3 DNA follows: TGTGCCAGCAGCTTATGGGACAGGGGGCGGGATGGCTACACCTTC.

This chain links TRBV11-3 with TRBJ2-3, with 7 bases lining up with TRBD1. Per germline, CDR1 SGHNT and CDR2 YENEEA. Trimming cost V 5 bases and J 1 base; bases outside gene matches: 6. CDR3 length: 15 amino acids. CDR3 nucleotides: TGTGCCAGCAGCCCCCGGGACAGCGGCACAGATACGCAGTATTTT. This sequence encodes CASSPRDSGTDTQYF.

The CDR3 here is CASSPLGSGSTYEQYF. CDR3 DNA: TGTGCCAGCAGCCCCCTGGGCAGCGGGAGTACCTACGAGCAGTACTTC. This chain links TRBV9 with TRBJ2-7, with TRBD2 matching over 8 bases. The CDR3 totals 16 residues. With V trimmed by 4 bases and J by 2 bases, 11 bases remained unmatched. CDR1 is SGDLS and CDR2 is YYNGEE in the germline V gene.

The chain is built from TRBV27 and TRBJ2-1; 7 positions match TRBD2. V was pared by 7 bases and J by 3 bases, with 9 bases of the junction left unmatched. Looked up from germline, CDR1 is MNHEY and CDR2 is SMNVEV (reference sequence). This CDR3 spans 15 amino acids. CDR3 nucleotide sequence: TGTGCCAGCACTCCCACGGGACTATTCTACAATGAGCAGTTCTTC. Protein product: CASTPTGLFYNEQFF.

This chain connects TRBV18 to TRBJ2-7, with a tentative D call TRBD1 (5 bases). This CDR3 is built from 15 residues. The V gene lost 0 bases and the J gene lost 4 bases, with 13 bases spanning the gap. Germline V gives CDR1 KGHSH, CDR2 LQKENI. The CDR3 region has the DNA TGTGCCAGCTCACCACCGGGTTCCCAGGGTTACGAGCAGTACTTC. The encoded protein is CASSPPGSQGYEQYF.